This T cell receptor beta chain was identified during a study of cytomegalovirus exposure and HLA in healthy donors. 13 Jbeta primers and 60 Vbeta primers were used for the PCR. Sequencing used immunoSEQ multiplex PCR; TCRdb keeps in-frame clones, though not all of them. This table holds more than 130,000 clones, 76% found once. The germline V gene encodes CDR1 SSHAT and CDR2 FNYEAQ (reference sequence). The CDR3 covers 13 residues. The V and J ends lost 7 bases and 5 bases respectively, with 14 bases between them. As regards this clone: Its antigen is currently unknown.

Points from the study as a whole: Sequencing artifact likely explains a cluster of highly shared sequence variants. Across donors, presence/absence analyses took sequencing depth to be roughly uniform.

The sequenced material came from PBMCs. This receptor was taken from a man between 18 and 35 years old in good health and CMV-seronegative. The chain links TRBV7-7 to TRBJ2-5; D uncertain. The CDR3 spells CASTPTPRETQYF. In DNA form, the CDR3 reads TGTGCCAGCACCCCAACCCCTCGGGAGACCCAGTACTTC.